A single sample is the source of the 8 T cell receptor beta chains below, sequenced in a study of cytomegalovirus exposure and HLA in healthy donors. Some clones are missing from TCRdb's copy, which holds only in-frame ones; the method was immunoSEQ multiplex PCR. The sample gives 150,000 to 200,000 clones, about 88% of which show up once; more than 2% is in the top ten. Input material: PBMCs. The receptor set was obtained from a woman aged 18-29 years in good health and CMV-seronegative.

The genes are TRBV21-1 and TRBJ1-5. TRBV21-1 is designated a pseudogene. This CDR3 region has 13 residues. The CDR3 reads CASSNIGNQPQHF. In DNA, the CDR3 is TGTGCCAGCAGCAACATAGGCAATCAGCCCCAGCATTTT.

In this sample, this clone turned up a few times. V and J are TRBV5-4 and TRBJ2-1; possible D gene TRBD1, 5 bases. CDR3 length: 16 residues. Germline V gene data show CDR1 as SGHNT and CDR2 as YYREEE (reference sequence). Trimming cost V 4 bases and J 0 bases, with 14 bases left between them. The CDR3 is CASSQGSQSSYNEQFF. In DNA, the CDR3 is TGTGCCAGCAGCCAGGGATCCCAGAGCTCCTACAATGAGCAGTTCTTC.

In DNA, the CDR3 is TGTGCCAGCAGTGCGGGGACAGTCCCCGGGGAGCTGTTTTTT. Its protein is CASSAGTVPGELFF. This rearrangement joins TRBV6-4 to TRBJ2-2, with 7 bases lining up with TRBD1. In germline, CDR1 is MRHNA, CDR2 SNTAGT. V shed 4 bases, J shed 6 bases, and the junction held 5 bases outside the gene matches. The CDR3 is made up of 14 amino acids.

The V call is TRBV2, the J call TRBJ1-2; D ambiguous. The CDR3 contains 14 residues. V lost 2 bases and J 6 bases, leaving 13 bases between the germline ends. Germline V gene data show CDR1 as SNHLY and CDR2 as FYNNEI. The CDR3 DNA reads as TGTGCCAGCAGTGAATCCGAGGGATTCAATGGCTACACCTTC. It codes for CASSESEGFNGYTF.

V gene TRBV9 combines with J gene TRBJ2-7, with TRBD1 matching 9 bases. V trimming: 3 bases; J trimming: 5 bases; junction bases outside the gene matches: 6. The CDR3 consists of 14 residues. Germline CDR1 reads SGDLS; CDR2 reads YYNGEE. The CDR3 bases are TGTGCCAGCAGCGACCCCGGGACAGGGAACGAGCAGTACTTC. Amino acid sequence: CASSDPGTGNEQYF. Full variable domain (missing parts from reference TRBV9 and TRBJ2-7): DSGVTQTPKHLITATGQRVTLRCSPRSGDLSVYWYQQSLDQGLQFLIQYYNGEERAKGNILERFSAQQFPDLHSELNLSSLELGDSALYFCASSDPGTGNEQYFGPGTRLTVT.

The chain recombines TRBV4-1 with TRBJ2-7; perhaps TRBD1 as D (5 bases). The ends were cut back, 4 bases at V and 2 bases at J, with 21 bases in the middle. The CDR3 runs to 17 residues. Germline V gives CDR1 MGHRA, CDR2 YSYEKL. For the CDR3, the DNA is TGCGCCAGCAGCCTTTTAAAGGGGCAGTCTTACACCTACGAGCAGTACTTC. It translates to CASSLLKGQSYTYEQYF.

The chain is built from TRBV4-3 and TRBJ2-1; 7 bases fit TRBD2. Per germline, CDR1 LGHNA and CDR2 YSLEER. The V gene end was trimmed by 0 bases and the J gene end by 4 bases; junction bases not matched to a gene: 6. The CDR3 has 16 residues. The CDR3 nucleotides are TGCGCCAGCAGCCAAGATAGCAGCGGGGTTTACAATGAGCAGTTCTTC. Its protein is CASSQDSSGVYNEQFF.

This CDR3 reads CASQGQGTGSYEQYF. The CDR3 coding sequence is TGTGCCAGCCAAGGACAGGGAACGGGCTCCTACGAGCAGTACTTC. V usage is TRBV6-1 and J usage is TRBJ2-7; the match to TRBD1 covers 8 bases. Germline V gene sequence: CDR1 MNHNS, CDR2 SASEGT. There are 15 residues in the CDR3. After removal of 8 bases from V and 0 bases from J, the junction contained 9 bases not matched to a gene.